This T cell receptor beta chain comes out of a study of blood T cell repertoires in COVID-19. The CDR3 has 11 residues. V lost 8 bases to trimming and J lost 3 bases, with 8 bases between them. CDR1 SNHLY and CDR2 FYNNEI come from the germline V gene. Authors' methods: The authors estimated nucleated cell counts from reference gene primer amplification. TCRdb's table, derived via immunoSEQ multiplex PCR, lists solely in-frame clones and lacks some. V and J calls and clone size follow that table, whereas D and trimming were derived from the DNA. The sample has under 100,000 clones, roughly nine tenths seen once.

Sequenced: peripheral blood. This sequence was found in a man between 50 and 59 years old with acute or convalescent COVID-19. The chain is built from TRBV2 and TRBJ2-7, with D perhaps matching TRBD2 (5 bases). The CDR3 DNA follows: TGTGCCAGCGGACTCCTCTACGAGCAGTACTTC. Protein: CASGLLYEQYF.